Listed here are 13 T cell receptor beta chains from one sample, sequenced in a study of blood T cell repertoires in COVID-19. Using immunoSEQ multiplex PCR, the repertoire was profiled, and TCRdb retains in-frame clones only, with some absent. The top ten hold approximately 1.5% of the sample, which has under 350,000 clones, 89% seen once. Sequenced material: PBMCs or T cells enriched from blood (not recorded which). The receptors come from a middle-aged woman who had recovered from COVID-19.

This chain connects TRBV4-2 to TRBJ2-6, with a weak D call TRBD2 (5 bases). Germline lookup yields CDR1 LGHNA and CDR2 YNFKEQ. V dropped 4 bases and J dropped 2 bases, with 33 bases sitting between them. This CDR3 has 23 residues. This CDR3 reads CASSPFFAEGDEYLPTGANVLTF. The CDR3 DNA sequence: TGTGCCAGCAGCCCCTTTTTTGCTGAGGGTGACGAGTACCTGCCAACTGGGGCCAACGTCCTGACTTTC.

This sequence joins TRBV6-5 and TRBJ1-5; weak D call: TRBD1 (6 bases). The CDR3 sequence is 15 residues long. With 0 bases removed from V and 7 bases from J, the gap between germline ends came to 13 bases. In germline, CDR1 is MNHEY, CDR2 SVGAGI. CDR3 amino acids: CASSYSRDKTQPQHF. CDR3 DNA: TGTGCCAGCAGTTACTCAAGGGACAAGACGCAGCCCCAGCATTTT.

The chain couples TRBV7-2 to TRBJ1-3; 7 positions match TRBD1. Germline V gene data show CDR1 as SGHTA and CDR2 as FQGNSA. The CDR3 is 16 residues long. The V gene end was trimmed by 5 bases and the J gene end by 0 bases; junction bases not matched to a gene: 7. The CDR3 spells CASSPTTGSSGNTIYF. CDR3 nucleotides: TGTGCCAGCAGCCCGACGACAGGGAGCTCTGGAAACACCATATATTTT.

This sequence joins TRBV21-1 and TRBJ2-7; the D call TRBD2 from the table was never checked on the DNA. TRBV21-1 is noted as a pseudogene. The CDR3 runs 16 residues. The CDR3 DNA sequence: TGTGCCAGCAGCCCCCCCTGGACGGGAGCTTCCTACGAGCAGTACTTC. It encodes CASSPPWTGASYEQYF.

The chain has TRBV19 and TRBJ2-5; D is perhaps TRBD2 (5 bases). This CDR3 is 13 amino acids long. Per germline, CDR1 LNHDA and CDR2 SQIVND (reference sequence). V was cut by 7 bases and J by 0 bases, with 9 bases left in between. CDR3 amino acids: CASMDGNQETQYF. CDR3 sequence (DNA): TGTGCCAGTATGGACGGGAACCAAGAGACCCAGTACTTC.

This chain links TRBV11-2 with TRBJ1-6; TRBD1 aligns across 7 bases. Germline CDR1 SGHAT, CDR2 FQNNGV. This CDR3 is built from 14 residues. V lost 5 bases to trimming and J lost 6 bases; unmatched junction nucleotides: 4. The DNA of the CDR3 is TGTGCCAGCAGCCCCCGGGACAGTAATTCACCCCTCCACTTT. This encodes CASSPRDSNSPLHF.

CDR3 nucleotide sequence: TGTGCCAGCAGCTTGGAAGGGAACAGGGAGACCCAGTACTTC. Its translation: CASSLEGNRETQYF. J is TRBJ2-5 and V is TRBV5-4; D is perhaps TRBD1 (5 bases). The CDR3 runs to 14 residues. The germline V gene has CDR1 SGHNT and CDR2 YYREEE (reference sequence). The V gene lost 0 bases and the J gene lost 5 bases, with 11 bases spanning the gap.

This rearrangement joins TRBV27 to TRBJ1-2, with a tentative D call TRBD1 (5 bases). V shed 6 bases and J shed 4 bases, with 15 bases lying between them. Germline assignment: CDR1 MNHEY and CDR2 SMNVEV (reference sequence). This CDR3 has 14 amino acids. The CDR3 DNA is TGTGCCAGCAGCCCCCCCGGGGGTGGCTATGGCTACACCTTC. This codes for CASSPPGGGYGYTF.

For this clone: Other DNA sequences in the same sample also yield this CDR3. The CDR3 is CASSFGGSNQPQHF. The CDR3, as DNA: TGTGCCAGCAGTTTCGGTGGTAGCAATCAGCCCCAGCATTTT. The chain carries TRBV27 and TRBJ1-5, with D unresolved. V was cut by 3 bases and J by 0 bases, with 6 bases left in between. Germline values: CDR1 MNHEY, CDR2 SMNVEV (reference sequence). The length of the CDR3 is 14 residues.

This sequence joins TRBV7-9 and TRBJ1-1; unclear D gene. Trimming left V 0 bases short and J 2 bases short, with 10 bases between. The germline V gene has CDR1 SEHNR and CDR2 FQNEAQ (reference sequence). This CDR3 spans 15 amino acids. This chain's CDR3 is CASSLALAGNTEAFF. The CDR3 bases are TGTGCCAGCAGCTTAGCGCTAGCAGGCAACACTGAAGCTTTCTTT.

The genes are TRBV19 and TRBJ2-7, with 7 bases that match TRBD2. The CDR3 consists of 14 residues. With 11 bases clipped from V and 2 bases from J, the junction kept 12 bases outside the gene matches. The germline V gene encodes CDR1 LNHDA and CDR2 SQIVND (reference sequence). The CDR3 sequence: CASGEGTGTYEQYF. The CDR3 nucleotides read TGTGCCTCCGGGGAGGGGACTGGGACCTACGAGCAGTACTTC.

The CDR3 sequence is CASSQRGSYEQYF. CDR3 sequence (DNA): TGCGCCAGCAGCCAAAGGGGGTCCTACGAGCAGTACTTC. J is TRBJ2-7 and V is TRBV4-1; tentative D call: TRBD1 (6 bases). This CDR3 is built from 13 residues. Trimming cost V 2 bases and J 1 base, with 6 bases left between them. The V gene's germline CDR1 is MGHRA and CDR2 YSYEKL.

In nucleotides, the CDR3 is TGTGCCAGCAGCTTAGTTACTAGCGGGGGCCCCAGCTCCTACGAGCAGTACTTC. This codes for CASSLVTSGGPSSYEQYF. The chain joins TRBV11-2 to TRBJ2-7; TRBD2 aligns across 11 bases. V was clipped by 1 base and J by 0 bases; unmatched bases: 8. The CDR3 has 18 residues. CDR1 is SGHAT, CDR2 FQNNGV, per germline.